The T cell receptor beta chain described here comes from a study of T cell changes during pregnancy in multiple sclerosis. This CDR3 is 14 amino acids long. V shed 7 bases and J shed 1 base, with 13 bases lying between them. The V gene's germline CDR1 is LNHDA and CDR2 SQIVND (reference sequence). Assay: immunoSEQ multiplex PCR; the TCRdb copy retains only in-frame clones and omits some. The sample lists 65,000 to 90,000 clones, roughly nine tenths seen once, with roughly 3.5% in the top ten. Specimen: PBMCs, collected in the first trimester of pregnancy. This TCR came from a female donor in good health, serving as a control in a pregnancy study. Some clones in this sample may be carry-over from other donors' samples. This rearrangement joins TRBV19 to TRBJ1-2; maybe TRBD1 (6 bases). CDR3 sequence reads: CASTRRTVNYGYTF. Written as DNA, the CDR3 is TGTGCCAGTACCCGGAGGACAGTTAACTATGGCTACACCTTC.